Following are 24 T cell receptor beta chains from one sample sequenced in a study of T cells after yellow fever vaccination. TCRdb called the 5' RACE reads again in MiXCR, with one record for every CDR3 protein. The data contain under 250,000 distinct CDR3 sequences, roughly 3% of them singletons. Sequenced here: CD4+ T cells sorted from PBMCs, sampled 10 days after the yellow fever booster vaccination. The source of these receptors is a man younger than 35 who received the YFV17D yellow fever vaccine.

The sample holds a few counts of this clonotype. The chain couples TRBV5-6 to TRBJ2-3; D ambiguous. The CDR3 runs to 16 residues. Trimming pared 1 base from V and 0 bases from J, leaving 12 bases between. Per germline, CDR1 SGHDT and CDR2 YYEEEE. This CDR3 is CASSLRPTLSTDTQYF. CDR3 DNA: TGTGCCAGCAGCTTGCGCCCCACTCTTAGCACAGATACGCAGTATTTT.

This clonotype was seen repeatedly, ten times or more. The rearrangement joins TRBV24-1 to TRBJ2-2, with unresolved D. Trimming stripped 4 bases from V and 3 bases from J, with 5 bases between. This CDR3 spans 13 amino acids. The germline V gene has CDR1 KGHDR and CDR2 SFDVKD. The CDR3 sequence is CATSDRDTGELFF. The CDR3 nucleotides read TGTGCCACCAGTGACCGGGACACCGGGGAGCTGTTTTTT.

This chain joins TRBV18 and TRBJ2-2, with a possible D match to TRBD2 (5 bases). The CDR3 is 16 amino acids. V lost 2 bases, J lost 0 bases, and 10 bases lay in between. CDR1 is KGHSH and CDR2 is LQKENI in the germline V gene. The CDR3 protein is CASSPSGFANTGELFF. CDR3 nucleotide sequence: TGTGCCAGCTCACCATCGGGGTTCGCGAACACCGGGGAGCTGTTTTTT.

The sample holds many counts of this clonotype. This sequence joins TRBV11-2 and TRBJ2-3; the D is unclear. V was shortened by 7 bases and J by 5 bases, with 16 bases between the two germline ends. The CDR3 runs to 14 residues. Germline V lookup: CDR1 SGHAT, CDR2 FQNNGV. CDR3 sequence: CASTIRVSLDTQYF. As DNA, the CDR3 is TGTGCCAGCACCATTCGCGTTTCGCTAGATACGCAGTATTTT.

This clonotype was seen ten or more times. The CDR3 spells CSASSGGMASEQYV. In DNA, the CDR3 is TGCAGTGCTAGTAGTGGGGGTATGGCGAGCGAGCAGTACGTC. The rearrangement joins TRBV20-1 to TRBJ2-7; D may be TRBD1 or TRBD2 (5 bases each). The CDR3 runs to 14 residues. Germline CDR1 and CDR2: DFQATT and SNEGSKA (reference sequence). Trimming removed 3 bases from V and 6 bases from J, with 18 bases in between.

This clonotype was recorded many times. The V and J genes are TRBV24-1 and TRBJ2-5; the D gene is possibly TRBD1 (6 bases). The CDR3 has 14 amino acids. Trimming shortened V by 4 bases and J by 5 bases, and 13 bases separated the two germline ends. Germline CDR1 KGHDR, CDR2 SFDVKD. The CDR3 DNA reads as TGTGCCACCAGTGACACCGGGACAACGGAGACCCAGTACTTC. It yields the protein CATSDTGTTETQYF.

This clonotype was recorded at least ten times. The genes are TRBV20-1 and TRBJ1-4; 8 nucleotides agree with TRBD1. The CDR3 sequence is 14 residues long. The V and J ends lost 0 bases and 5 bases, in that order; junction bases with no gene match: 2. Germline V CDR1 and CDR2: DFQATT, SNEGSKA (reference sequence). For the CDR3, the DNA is TGCAGTGCTAGAGATACAGGGGGAAATGAAAAACTGTTTTTT. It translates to CSARDTGGNEKLFF.

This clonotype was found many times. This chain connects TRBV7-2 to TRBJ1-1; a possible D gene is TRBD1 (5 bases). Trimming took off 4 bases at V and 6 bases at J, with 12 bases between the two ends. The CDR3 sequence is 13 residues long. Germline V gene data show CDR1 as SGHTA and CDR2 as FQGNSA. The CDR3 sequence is CASSSIGDAEAFF. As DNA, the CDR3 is TGTGCCAGCAGCTCAATCGGGGACGCTGAAGCTTTCTTT.

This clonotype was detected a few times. DNA for the CDR3: TGTGCCAGCAGCCAAATCCCAACAAAGACCCAGTACTTC. This encodes CASSQIPTKTQYF. This sequence joins TRBV14 and TRBJ2-5; D is uncertain. The germline V gene has CDR1 SGHDN and CDR2 FVKESK. The V end lost 2 bases, the J end lost 6 bases, and 10 bases lay between the germline ends. The CDR3 runs to 13 residues.

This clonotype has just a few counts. CDR3 loop: CASSVAGGNSPLHF. In DNA form, the CDR3 reads TGTGCCAGCAGCGTAGCTGGAGGGAATTCACCCCTCCACTTT. The chain uses TRBV9 and TRBJ1-6; D unresolved. Germline assignment: CDR1 SGDLS and CDR2 YYNGEE. Trimming removed 0 bases at V and 7 bases at J, with 8 bases between. The CDR3 covers 14 residues. Together with reference TRBV9 and TRBJ1-6, the CDR3 gives the full variable domain: DSGVTQTPKHLITATGQRVTLRCSPRSGDLSVYWYQQSLDQGLQFLIQYYNGEERAKGNILERFSAQQFPDLHSELNLSSLELGDSALYFCASSVAGGNSPLHFGNGTRLTVT.

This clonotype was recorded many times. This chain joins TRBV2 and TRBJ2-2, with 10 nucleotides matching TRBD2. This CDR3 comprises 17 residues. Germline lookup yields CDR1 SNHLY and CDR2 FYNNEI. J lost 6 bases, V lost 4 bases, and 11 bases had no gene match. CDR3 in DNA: TGTGCCAGCAGTGGAGGCAGCGGGGGGGCTTACTCCGGGGAGCTGTTTTTT. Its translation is CASSGGSGGAYSGELFF.

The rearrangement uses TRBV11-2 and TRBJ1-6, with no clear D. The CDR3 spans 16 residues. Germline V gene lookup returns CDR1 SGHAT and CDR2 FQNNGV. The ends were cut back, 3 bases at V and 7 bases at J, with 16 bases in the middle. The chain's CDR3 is CASSLDRPGLNSPLHF. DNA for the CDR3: TGTGCCAGCAGCTTGGACCGACCGGGCCTAAATTCACCCCTCCACTTT.

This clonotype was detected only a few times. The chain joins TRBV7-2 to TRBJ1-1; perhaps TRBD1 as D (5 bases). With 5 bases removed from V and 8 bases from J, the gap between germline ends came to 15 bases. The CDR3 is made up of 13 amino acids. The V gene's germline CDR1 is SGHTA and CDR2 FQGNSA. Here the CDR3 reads CASSGGAGREAFF. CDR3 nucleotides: TGTGCCAGCAGCGGGGGTGCAGGGAGGGAAGCTTTCTTT.

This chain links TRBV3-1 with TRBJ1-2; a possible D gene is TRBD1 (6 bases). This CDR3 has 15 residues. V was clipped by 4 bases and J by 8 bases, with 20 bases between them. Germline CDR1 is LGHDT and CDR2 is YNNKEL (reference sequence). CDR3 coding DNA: TGTGCCAGCAGCCTACCCACTCCTTCCGGGGGCGGCTACACCTTC. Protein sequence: CASSLPTPSGGGYTF.

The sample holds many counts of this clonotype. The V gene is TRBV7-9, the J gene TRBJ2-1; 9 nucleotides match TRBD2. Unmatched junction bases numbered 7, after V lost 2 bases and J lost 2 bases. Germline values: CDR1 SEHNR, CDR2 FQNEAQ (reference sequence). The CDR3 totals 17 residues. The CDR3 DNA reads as TGTGCCAGCAGCTTACTGAGGCGGGGGGGTACCTACAATGAGCAGTTCTTC. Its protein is CASSLLRRGGTYNEQFF.

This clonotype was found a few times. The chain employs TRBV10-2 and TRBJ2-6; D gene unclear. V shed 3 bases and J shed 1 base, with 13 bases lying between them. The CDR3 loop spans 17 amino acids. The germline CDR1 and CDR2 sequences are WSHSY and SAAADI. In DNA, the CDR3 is TGCGCCAGCAGTGACCTCGTCGGGTATTCTGGGGCCAACGTCCTGACTTTC. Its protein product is CASSDLVGYSGANVLTF.

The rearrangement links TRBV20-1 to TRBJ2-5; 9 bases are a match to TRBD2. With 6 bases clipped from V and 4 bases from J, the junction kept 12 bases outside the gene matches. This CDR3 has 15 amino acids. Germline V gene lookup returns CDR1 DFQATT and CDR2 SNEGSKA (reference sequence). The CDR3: CSARPLAGTLETQYF. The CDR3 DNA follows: TGCAGTGCGAGACCGCTAGCGGGGACCTTAGAGACCCAGTACTTC.

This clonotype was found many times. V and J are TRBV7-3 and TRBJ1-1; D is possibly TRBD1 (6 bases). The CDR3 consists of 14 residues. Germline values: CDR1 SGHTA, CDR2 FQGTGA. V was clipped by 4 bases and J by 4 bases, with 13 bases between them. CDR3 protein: CASSSTGHPTEAFF. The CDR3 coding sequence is TGTGCCAGCAGCTCAACAGGGCACCCCACTGAAGCTTTCTTT.

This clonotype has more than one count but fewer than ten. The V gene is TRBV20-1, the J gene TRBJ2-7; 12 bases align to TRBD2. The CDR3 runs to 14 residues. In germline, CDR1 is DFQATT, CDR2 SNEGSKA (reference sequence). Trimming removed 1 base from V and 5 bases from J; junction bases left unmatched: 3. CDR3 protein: CSARGTSGADEQYF. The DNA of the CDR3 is TGCAGTGCTAGAGGGACTAGCGGGGCAGACGAGCAGTACTTC.

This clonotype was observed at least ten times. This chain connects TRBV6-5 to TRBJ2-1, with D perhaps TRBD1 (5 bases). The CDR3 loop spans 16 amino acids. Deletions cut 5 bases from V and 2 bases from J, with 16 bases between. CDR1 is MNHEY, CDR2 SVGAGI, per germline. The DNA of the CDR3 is TGTGCCAGCAGTGAGACGAGCCTCAGGGCCTACAATGAGCAGTTCTTC. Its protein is CASSETSLRAYNEQFF.

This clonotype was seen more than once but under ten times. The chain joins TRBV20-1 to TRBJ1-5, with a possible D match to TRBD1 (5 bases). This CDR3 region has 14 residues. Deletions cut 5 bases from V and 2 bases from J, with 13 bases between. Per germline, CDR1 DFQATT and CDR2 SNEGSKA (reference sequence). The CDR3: CSAGTQVGNQPQHF. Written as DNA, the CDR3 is TGCAGTGCTGGGACCCAGGTCGGCAATCAGCCCCAGCATTTT.

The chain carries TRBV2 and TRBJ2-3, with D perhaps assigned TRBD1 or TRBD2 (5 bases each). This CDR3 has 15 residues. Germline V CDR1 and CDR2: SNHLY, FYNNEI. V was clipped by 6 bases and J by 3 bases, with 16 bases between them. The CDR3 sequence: CASRGVGVPTDTQYF. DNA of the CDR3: TGTGCCAGCAGGGGGGTCGGTGTTCCGACAGATACGCAGTATTTT. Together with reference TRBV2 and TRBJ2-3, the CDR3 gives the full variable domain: EPEVTQTPSHQVTQMGQEVILRCVPISNHLYFYWYRQILGQKVEFLVSFYNNEISEKSEIFDDQFSVERPDGSNFTLKIRSTKLEDSAMYFCASRGVGVPTDTQYFGPGTRLTVL.

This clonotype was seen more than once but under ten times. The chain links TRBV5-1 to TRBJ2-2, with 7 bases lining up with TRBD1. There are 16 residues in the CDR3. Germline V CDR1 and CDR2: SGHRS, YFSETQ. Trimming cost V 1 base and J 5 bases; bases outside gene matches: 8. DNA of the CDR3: TGCGCCAGCAGCTTGTATCCAGGGGGATATACCGGGGAGCTGTTTTTT. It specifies CASSLYPGGYTGELFF.

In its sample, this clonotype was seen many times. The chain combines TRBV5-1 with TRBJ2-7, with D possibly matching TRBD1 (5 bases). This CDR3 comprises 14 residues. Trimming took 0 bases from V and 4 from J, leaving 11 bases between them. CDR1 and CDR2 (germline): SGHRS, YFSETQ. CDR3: CASSLVRDRYEQYF. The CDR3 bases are TGCGCCAGCAGCTTGGTCAGGGATCGGTACGAGCAGTACTTC.